This is a list of T cell receptor beta chains from one sample in a study of blood T cell repertoires in COVID-19. The repertoire was sequenced with immunoSEQ multiplex PCR; TCRdb's copy has only in-frame clones and lacks some. The sample carries over 85,000 clones, around 87% recorded once. Input material: peripheral blood. The origin of the receptors is a human donor in a cohort sampled during active COVID-19. CDR3s include the opening cysteine and the closing phenylalanine or tryptophan. D genes are given only for firm matches. Clone size appears in some rows only: once, few, many, or a class for an expanded clone.

j_call d_call v_call clone_size cdr3_aa cdr3_nt
TRBJ2-2 - TRBV11-2 - CASSNWDFTIGELFF TGTGCCAGCAGCAACTGGGACTTCACCATCGGGGAGCTGTTTTTT
TRBJ2-7 - TRBV7-9 - CASSPRGRVLKQYF TGTGCCAGCAGCCCTAGGGGCCGCGTTCTCAAGCAGTACTTC
TRBJ1-2 - TRBV21-1 - CASSYEGAQYGYTF TGTGCCAGCAGCTACGAGGGGGCTCAGTATGGCTACACCTTC
TRBJ1-5 TRBD1 TRBV5-8 - CASSVGQGASRNQPQHF TGTGCCAGCAGCGTAGGACAGGGGGCGAGTCGCAATCAGCCCCAGCATTTT
TRBJ1-1 TRBD1 TRBV27 - CASSKPRTGHRNTEAFF TGTGCCAGCAGCAAGCCGAGGACAGGGCACCGGAACACTGAAGCTTTCTTT
TRBJ1-1 - TRBV5-1 once CASSSNSNTEAFF TGCGCCAGCAGCTCCAACTCGAACACTGAAGCTTTCTTT
TRBJ2-1 - TRBV18 - CASSPTGGHENEQFF TGTGCCAGCTCACCGACTGGGGGCCACGAAAATGAGCAGTTCTTC
TRBJ2-1 - TRBV19 - CASSSSGAGYNEQFF TGTGCCAGTAGTTCCTCAGGGGCGGGCTACAATGAGCAGTTCTTC
TRBJ2-5 - TRBV3-1/TRBV3-2 - CASSPRGETQYF TGTGCCAGCAGCCCACGGGGGGAGACCCAGTACTTC
TRBJ2-3 - TRBV7-2 - CASSPRLGADTQYF TGTGCCAGCAGCCCACGGTTGGGAGCAGATACGCAGTATTTT
TRBJ2-2 - TRBV9 - CASRVGEGVNTGELFF TGTGCCAGCAGGGTAGGGGAAGGGGTTAACACCGGGGAGCTGTTTTTT
TRBJ2-5 - TRBV5-1 - CASSSTIQETQYF TGCGCCAGCAGCTCGACAATCCAAGAGACCCAGTACTTC
TRBJ1-6 - TRBV5-6 - CASSWTWDTQSPLHF TGTGCCAGCAGCTGGACTTGGGACACTCAATCACCCCTCCACTTT